Below, one T cell receptor beta chain is given with its context. This entry comes from a study of blood T cell repertoires in COVID-19. As for the study in general: COVID-19 samples collected from the United States, Italy and Spain covered acute and convalescent phases. PBMCs, B-cell-depleted T cells, or T cells were the source of the cDNA or gDNA that made up the material.

Per the original data handling: Estimated nucleated cell counts came from reference gene primer amplification. Measured with immunoSEQ multiplex PCR; TCRdb has only the in-frame clones, and not every one. For V, J and clone size, that table is used; D and trimming come from the DNA. The repertoire holds roughly 170,000 clones, with about 86% as singletons. The length of the CDR3 is 13 residues. The germline V and J ends were trimmed by 3 bases and 4 bases, with 9 bases remaining between them. Germline loops: CDR1 LNHDA, CDR2 SQIVND (reference sequence). The chain has TRBV19 and TRBJ1-2, with D possibly matching TRBD1 (5 bases). The specimen sequenced was peripheral blood. The origin of this receptor is a man in his 70s with active or convalescent COVID-19. CDR3 sequence: CASSIGTSYGYTF. DNA for the CDR3: TGTGCCAGTAGTATTGGGACTAGCTATGGCTACACCTTC.